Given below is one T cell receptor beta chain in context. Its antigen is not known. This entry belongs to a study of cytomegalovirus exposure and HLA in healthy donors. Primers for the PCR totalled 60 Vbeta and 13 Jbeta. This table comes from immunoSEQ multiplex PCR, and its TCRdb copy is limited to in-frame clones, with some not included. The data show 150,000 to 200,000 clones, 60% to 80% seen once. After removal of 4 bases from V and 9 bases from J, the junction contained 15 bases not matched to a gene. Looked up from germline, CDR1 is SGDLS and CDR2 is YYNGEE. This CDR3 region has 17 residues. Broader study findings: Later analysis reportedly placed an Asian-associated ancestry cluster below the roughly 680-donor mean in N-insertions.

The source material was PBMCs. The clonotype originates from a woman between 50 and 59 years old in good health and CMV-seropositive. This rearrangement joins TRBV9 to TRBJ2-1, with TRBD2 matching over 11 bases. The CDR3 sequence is CASSPLAGLAVRGEQFF. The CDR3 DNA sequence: TGTGCCAGCAGCCCGCTCGCGGGACTAGCGGTCCGAGGTGAGCAGTTCTTC.